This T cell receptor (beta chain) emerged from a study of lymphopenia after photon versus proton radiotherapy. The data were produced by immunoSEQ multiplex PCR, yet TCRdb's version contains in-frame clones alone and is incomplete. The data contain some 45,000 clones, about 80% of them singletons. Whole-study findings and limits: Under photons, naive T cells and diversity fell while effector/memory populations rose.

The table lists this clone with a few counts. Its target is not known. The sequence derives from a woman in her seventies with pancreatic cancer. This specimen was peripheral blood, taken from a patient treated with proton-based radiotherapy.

CDR3 amino acids: CASKRTGVNYGYTF. Here the CDR3 DNA reads TGTGCCAGCAAGAGGACAGGGGTGAACTATGGCTACACCTTC. V and J are TRBV11-2 and TRBJ1-2; 9 bases fit TRBD1. J lost 2 bases, V lost 7 bases, and 5 bases had no gene match. This CDR3 spans 14 amino acids. Germline CDR1 is SGHAT and CDR2 is FQNNGV.